This is a list of T cell receptor beta chains from one sample in a study of blood T cell repertoires in COVID-19. Only in-frame clones appear in the TCRdb table, and some are missing; sequencing was by immunoSEQ multiplex PCR. The repertoire holds 200,000 to 300,000 clones, with around four fifths as singletons. Source material: peripheral blood. The receptors were sampled from a woman aged 60 to 75 with active or convalescent COVID-19. Each CDR3 is given with its conserved first and last residue. The D gene is left open where the match is weak. Rows may omit the clone size; those that give it use once, few, many or a size class.

clone_size d_call j_call v_call cdr3_aa cdr3_nt
NA NA TRBJ2-5 TRBV11-2 CASSLRTGAETQYF TGTGCCAGCAGCTTGAGGACGGGAGCAGAGACCCAGTACTTC
once NA TRBJ2-3 TRBV14 CASSQYRFADTQYF TGTGCCAGCAGCCAATATCGATTCGCGGATACGCAGTATTTT
NA TRBD1 TRBJ1-4 TRBV19 CASSIEAYRGSPGKLFF TGTGCCAGTAGTATAGAAGCCTACAGGGGAAGCCCGGGGAAACTGTTTTTT
NA NA TRBJ1-1 TRBV5-1 CASSLSGLNTEAFF TGCGCCAGCAGCTTGTCAGGGTTAAACACTGAAGCTTTCTTT
NA NA TRBJ1-6 TRBV6-5 CASNRDGDSPLHF TGTGCCAGCAACAGGGACGGGGATTCACCCCTCCACTTT
once TRBD2 TRBJ2-1 TRBV9 CASSLGLASSNEQFF TGTGCCAGCAGTTTGGGACTAGCTTCCAGCAATGAGCAGTTCTTC
NA TRBD1 TRBJ1-3 TRBV10-1 CASHSRGGDRGNTIYF TGCGCCAGCCACAGCAGAGGGGGGGACAGGGGAAACACCATATATTTT
once NA TRBJ2-7 TRBV28 CASSLNGRSHEQYF TGTGCCAGCAGTTTAAACGGGAGATCCCACGAGCAGTACTTC
NA NA TRBJ1-1 TRBV19 CASSVDRNANTEAFF TGTGCCAGTAGTGTCGACAGGAACGCGAACACTGAAGCTTTCTTT
few NA TRBJ1-2 TRBV21-1 CASSRDSNYGYTF TGTGCCAGCAGCAGGGACAGCAACTATGGCTACACCTTC
NA NA TRBJ2-2 TRBV5-1 CASSRLTGELFF TGCGCCAGCAGTAGACTTACCGGGGAGCTGTTTTTT
NA NA TRBJ2-2 TRBV2 CASSDGTTNTGELFF TGTGCCAGCAGTGACGGGACAACGAACACCGGGGAGCTGTTTTTT
once NA TRBJ2-5 TRBV7-6 CASTKTGLGGETQYF TGTGCCAGCACCAAAACGGGGCTAGGGGGTGAGACCCAGTACTTC
NA NA TRBJ1-5 TRBV3-1/TRBV3-2 CASSPRFLGGPQHF TGTGCCAGCAGCCCCCGATTCCTGGGGGGGCCCCAGCATTTT
NA NA TRBJ1-1 TRBV9 CASSVEGGMNTEAFF TGTGCCAGCAGCGTAGAAGGAGGAATGAACACTGAAGCTTTCTTT